This T cell receptor beta chain was profiled in a study of monozygotic twins with inflammatory bowel disease. Someone took an approximately 2.4 ml blood sample from each of the donors. Investigators pulled total RNA out of whole blood and did not sort T cells. Using the 5' RACE reads, TCRdb records one entry per CDR3 protein without DNA. This repertoire includes fewer than 350,000 distinct CDR3 sequences. The CDR3 covers 14 residues. From germline, CDR1 is SGHRS and CDR2 YFSETQ. Specimen: blood. This sequence was found in a human donor with ulcerative colitis or Crohn's disease, or a healthy co-twin of an affected twin (not recorded which). This rearrangement joins TRBV5-1 to TRBJ2-3; TCRdb's D call, TRBD1, is unchecked because there is no DNA. The CDR3 loop is CASSFQGVTDTQYF.